The 8 T cell receptor beta chains reported below all come from one sample, sequenced in a study of blood T cell repertoires in COVID-19. Here immunoSEQ multiplex PCR was the method, and the copy in TCRdb shows in-frame clones only, minus some. The sample holds 250,000 to 300,000 clones, around 81% seen once. Sequenced: peripheral blood. Receptor source: a woman aged 55-70 years with active or convalescent COVID-19.

The chain combines TRBV6-5 with TRBJ2-3, with TRBD2 identical over 11 bases. Germline loops: CDR1 MNHEY, CDR2 SVGAGI. This CDR3 spans 15 amino acids. V trimming: 3 bases; J trimming: 4 bases; junction bases outside the gene matches: 3. The CDR3, as DNA: TGTGCCAGCAGTTATAGCGGGGGGGCCGCAGATACGCAGTATTTT. Protein: CASSYSGGAADTQYF.

This chain joins TRBV30 and TRBJ1-4; no clear D. V dropped 4 bases and J dropped 8 bases, with 17 bases sitting between them. Germline values: CDR1 GTSNPN, CDR2 SVGIG (reference sequence). This CDR3 has 14 amino acids. In DNA form, the CDR3 reads TGTGCCTGGACCCAGGACTCCCCGGGAGAAAAACTGTTTTTT. Translated, it gives CAWTQDSPGEKLFF.

The rearrangement uses TRBV18 and TRBJ2-1, with D tentatively TRBD2 (5 bases). The V and J ends lost 3 bases and 4 bases respectively, with 7 bases between them. The CDR3 is made up of 13 amino acids. Germline values: CDR1 KGHSH, CDR2 LQKENI. The CDR3 reads CASSPLAYNEQFF. CDR3 sequence (DNA): TGTGCCAGCTCACCGCTAGCTTACAATGAGCAGTTCTTC.

The chain recombines TRBV5-8 with TRBJ1-2; 8 nucleotides agree with TRBD1. The CDR3 consists of 16 residues. The V segment lost 4 bases and the J segment 5 bases; nucleotides outside the gene matches: 13. The germline gives CDR1 SGHTS, CDR2 YDEGEE. This CDR3 reads CASSPSPDRGGYGYTF. In DNA, the CDR3 is TGTGCCAGCAGCCCATCACCCGACAGGGGAGGATATGGCTACACCTTC.

This clone was counted a single time. This chain uses TRBV6-5 with TRBJ2-5, with 7 bases lining up with TRBD1. CDR1 is MNHEY and CDR2 is SVGAGI in the germline V gene. There are 15 residues in the CDR3. Trimming removed 6 bases from V and 5 bases from J; junction bases left unmatched: 12. The CDR3 here is CASSSGDRVRETQYF. DNA for the CDR3: TGTGCCAGCAGCTCCGGTGACAGGGTCCGGGAGACCCAGTACTTC.

The chain uses TRBV4-1 and TRBJ1-1; D is unresolved. This CDR3 has 14 residues. Trimming left V 3 bases short and J 0 bases short, with 8 bases between. Looked up from germline, CDR1 is MGHRA and CDR2 is YSYEKL. CDR3 bases: TGCGCCAGCAGCCAGAGGGCGCTGAACACTGAAGCTTTCTTT. Translating it yields CASSQRALNTEAFF.

The chain combines TRBV12-3 or TRBV12-4 with TRBJ1-2, with 9 bases aligning to TRBD1. Trimming took 2 bases from V and 6 from J; bases not matched to a gene: 1. The CDR3 length is 13 residues. The CDR3 sequence is CASSLNRGHGYTF. For the CDR3, the DNA is TGTGCCAGCAGTTTAAACAGGGGGCATGGCTACACCTTC.

This clone was observed a single time. V is TRBV7-3 and J is TRBJ2-3, with 12 bases that match TRBD2. The CDR3 runs 15 residues. Unmatched junction bases numbered 3, after V lost 4 bases and J lost 4 bases. Germline CDR1 and CDR2: SGHTA and FQGTGA. CDR3 sequence (DNA): TGTGCCAGCAGCTGGTCTAGCGGGGGGGCAGATACGCAGTATTTT. The encoded protein is CASSWSSGGADTQYF.